The sequence of this T cell receptor (beta chain) was determined in a study of blood T cell repertoires in COVID-19. Study-wide context: Italy, Spain and the United States were the sources of the convalescent and acute COVID-19 samples. Sources were T cells, B-cell-depleted T cells, or PBMCs; the material itself was cDNA or gDNA.

V gave up 5 bases and J gave up 1 base; unmatched junction bases: 3. Germline V gene sequence: CDR1 SNHLY, CDR2 FYNNEI. The CDR3 is 16 amino acids. Under the authors' procedure: Nucleated cell counts were estimated from reference gene primer amplification. Using immunoSEQ multiplex PCR, the repertoire was profiled, and TCRdb retains in-frame clones only, with some absent. V and J calls and clone size are as listed in that table; D and trimming were resolved from the DNA. The sample carries approximately 270,000 clones, just under 90% recorded once. The chain combines TRBV2 with TRBJ2-1, with TRBD2 matching over 12 bases. The receptor's source is a woman in her 30s with acute COVID-19. Sequencing was performed on PBMCs or T cells enriched from blood (not recorded which). The CDR3 sequence: CASSLTSGGSYNEQFF. The CDR3 nucleotides read TGTGCCAGCAGTCTGACTAGCGGGGGATCCTACAATGAGCAGTTCTTC.